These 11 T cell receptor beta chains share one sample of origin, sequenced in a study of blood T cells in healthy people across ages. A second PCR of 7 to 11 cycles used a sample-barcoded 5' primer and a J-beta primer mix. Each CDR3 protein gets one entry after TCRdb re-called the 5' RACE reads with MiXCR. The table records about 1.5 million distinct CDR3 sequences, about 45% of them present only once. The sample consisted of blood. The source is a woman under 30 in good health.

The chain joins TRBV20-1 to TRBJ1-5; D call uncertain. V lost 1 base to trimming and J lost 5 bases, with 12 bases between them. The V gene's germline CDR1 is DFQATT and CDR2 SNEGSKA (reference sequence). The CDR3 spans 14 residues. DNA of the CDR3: TGCAGTGCTAGAGTCTCAAAGGACGATCAGCCCCAGCATTTT. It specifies CSARVSKDDQPQHF.

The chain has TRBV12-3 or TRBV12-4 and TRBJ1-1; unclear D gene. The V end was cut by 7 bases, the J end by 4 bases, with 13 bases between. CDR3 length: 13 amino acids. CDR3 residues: CASTPRAGTEAFF. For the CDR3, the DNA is TGTGCCAGCACCCCACGGGCAGGCACTGAAGCTTTCTTT.

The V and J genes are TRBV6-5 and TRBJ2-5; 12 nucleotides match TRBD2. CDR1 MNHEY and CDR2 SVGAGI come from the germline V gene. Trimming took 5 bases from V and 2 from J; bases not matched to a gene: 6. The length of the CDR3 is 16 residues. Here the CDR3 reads CASSQGLAGLQETQYF. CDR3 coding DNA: TGTGCCAGCAGTCAGGGACTAGCGGGCCTTCAAGAGACCCAGTACTTC.

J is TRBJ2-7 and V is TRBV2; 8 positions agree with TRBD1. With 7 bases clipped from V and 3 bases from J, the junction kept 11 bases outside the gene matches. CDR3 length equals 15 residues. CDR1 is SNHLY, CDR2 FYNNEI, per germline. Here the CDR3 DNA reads TGTGCCAGCAAACCGGCCGGACAGGGCAACTACGAGCAGTACTTC. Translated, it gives CASKPAGQGNYEQYF.

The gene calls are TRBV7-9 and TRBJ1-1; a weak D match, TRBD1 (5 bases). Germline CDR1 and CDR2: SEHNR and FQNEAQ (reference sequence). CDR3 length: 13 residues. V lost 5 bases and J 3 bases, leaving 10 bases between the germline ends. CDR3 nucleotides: TGTGCCAGCAGCGGCGACAGACACACTGAAGCTTTCTTT. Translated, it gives CASSGDRHTEAFF.

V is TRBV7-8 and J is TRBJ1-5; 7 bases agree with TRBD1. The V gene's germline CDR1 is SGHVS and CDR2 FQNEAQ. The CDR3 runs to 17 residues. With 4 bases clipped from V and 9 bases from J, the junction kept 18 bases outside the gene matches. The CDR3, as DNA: TGTGCCAGCAGCTCCCACTACTCGGGGGACAGTCGAACGCCCCAGCATTTT. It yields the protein CASSSHYSGDSRTPQHF.

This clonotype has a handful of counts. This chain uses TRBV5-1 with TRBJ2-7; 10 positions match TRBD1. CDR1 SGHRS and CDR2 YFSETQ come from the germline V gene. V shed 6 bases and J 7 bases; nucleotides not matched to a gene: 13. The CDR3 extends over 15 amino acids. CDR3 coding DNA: TGCGCCAGCAAAATAGACAGGGGGCGCGGTGATGAGCAGTACTTC. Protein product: CASKIDRGRGDEQYF.

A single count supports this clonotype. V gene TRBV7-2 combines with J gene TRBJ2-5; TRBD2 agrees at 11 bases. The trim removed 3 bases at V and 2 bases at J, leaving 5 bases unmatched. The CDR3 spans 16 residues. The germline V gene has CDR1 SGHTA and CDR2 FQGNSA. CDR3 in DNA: TGTGCCAGCAGCTTGGCGACTAGCGGGACTCAAGAGACCCAGTACTTC. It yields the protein CASSLATSGTQETQYF.

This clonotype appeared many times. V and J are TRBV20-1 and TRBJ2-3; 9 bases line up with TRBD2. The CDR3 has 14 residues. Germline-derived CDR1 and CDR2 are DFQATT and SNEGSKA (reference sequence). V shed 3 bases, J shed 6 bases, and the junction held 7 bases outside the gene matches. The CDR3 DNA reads TGCAGTGCTAGTCTGGCGGGGGGGACTGATACGCAGTATTTT. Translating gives CSASLAGGTDTQYF.

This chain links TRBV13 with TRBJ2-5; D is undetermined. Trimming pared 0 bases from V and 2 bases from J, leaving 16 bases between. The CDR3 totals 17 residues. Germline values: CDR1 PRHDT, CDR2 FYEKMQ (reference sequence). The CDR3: CASSLGHGDELQETQYF. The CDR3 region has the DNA TGTGCCAGCAGCTTAGGCCATGGAGATGAATTGCAAGAGACCCAGTACTTC.

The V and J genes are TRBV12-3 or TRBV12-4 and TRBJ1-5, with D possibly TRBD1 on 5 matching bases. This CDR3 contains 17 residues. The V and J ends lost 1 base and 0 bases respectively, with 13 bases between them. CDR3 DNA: TGTGCCAGCAGTTTAGTGTGGGGAGGGGATAGCAATCAGCCCCAGCATTTT. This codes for CASSLVWGGDSNQPQHF.